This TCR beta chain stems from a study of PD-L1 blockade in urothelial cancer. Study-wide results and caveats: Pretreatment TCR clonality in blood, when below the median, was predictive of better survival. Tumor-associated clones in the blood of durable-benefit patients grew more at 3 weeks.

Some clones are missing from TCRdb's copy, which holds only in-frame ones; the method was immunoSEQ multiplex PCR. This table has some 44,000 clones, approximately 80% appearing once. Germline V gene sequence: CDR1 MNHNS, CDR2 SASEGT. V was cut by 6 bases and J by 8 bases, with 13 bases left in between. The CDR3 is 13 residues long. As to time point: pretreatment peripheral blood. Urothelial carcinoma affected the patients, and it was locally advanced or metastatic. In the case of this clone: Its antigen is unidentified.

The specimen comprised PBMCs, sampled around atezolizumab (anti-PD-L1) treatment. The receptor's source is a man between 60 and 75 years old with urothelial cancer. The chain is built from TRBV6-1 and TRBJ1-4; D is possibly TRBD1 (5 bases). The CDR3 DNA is TGTGCCAGCAGGCTGGACAAGGAAGAAAAACTGTTTTTT. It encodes CASRLDKEEKLFF.